This note documents a single TCR beta chain sequence. The data belong to a study of control samples from healthy donors and cancer patients. Measured with immunoSEQ multiplex PCR; TCRdb has only the in-frame clones, and not every one. Of 150,000 to 200,000 clones listed, roughly 90% are singletons. The material sequenced was blood. This receptor was identified in a woman between 50 and 59 years old in good health.

The CDR3 nucleotides read TGCGCCAGCAGCTTACTAGTAGAGGAGACCCAGTACTTC. It encodes CASSLLVEETQYF. The rearrangement links TRBV5-1 to TRBJ2-5, with D tentatively TRBD2 (5 bases). Trimming cost V 2 bases and J 5 bases, with 10 bases left between them. CDR3 length: 13 residues. Looked up from germline, CDR1 is SGHRS and CDR2 is YFSETQ.